This T cell receptor beta chain was retrieved from a study of shared clonotypes between healthy human individuals (dated by TCRdb to about 2020). Background for the entire study: Two women and a few men aged 18 to 49 years were included in the cohort. The study deeply sequenced blood TCR repertoires of about 5 healthy adults to estimate repertoire size and the extent of clonotype sharing between individuals. Libraries were prepared and TCR repertoires were sequenced by different laboratories using diverse techniques, in order to increase sequencing depth and limit assay-specific biases. For each donor, CD4 naive and CD4 memory were each run on three plates, CD8 naive on two plates, and CD8 memory on one plate. Per donor, leukapheresis produced somewhere between about 0.94 and 8.9 billion PBMCs. Study-level results and caveats: Larger estimated clonotype richness was generally found for naive subsets than for memory subsets. Sampling was restricted to blood, and TCR repertoires in tissues likely differ from the TCR repertoires found in blood. Based on pairwise subsampling, the degree of clonotype sharing among donors was expected to be affected by sequencing depth. Compared with non-shared clonotypes, the clonotypes found in all four sorted-subset donors had higher generation probabilities. Around 5% of naive CD4, 3.5% of naive CD8, roughly 2.5% of memory CD4, and about 0.4% of memory CD8 clonotypes were shared across four donors. The genetic and exposure-history diversity represented was limited by the small number of donors. Even with the large sequencing depth, rarefaction of the sorted-subset datasets indicated that sequencing was incomplete.

CDR1 and CDR2 are read off the germline V gene (reference sequence) as SEHNR and FQNEAQ. Measured from the cysteine to the phenylalanine, the CDR3 is 16 residues long. The DNA shown is the 48-base CDR3, in frame from base 1. The germline V and J ends show losses of 1 base and 5 bases respectively, and no gene match explains 4 bases of the junction. The donors were healthy, HIV-negative adults with no recently reported acute infections or vaccinations. Only Caucasian adults living in Nashville, Tennessee, USA were represented among the donors. CD4+ T cells were enriched through magnetic negative selection, after which naive cells were positively selected on CD45RA and the remaining negative fraction served as the memory subset. Blood was obtained by leukapheresis, after which PBMCs were separated by Ficoll-Histopaque density gradient centrifugation and cryopreserved in liquid nitrogen vapor phase. Purity and quantity of every magnetically sorted T cell population were checked by analytical flow cytometry. Genomic DNA was isolated from every sorted fraction and measured by UV absorbance on a Nanodrop 2000c.

TCR CDR3 regions were amplified from genomic DNA by multiplex PCR using the deep immunoSEQ assay. For each cell subset, the extracted genomic DNA was distributed evenly across all wells of several immunoSEQ 96-well plates, and each plate served as one replicate. For sorted subsets, each replicate PCR was loaded with around 220 ng genomic DNA, equivalent to about 30,000 T cell genomes. Purified libraries were quantified with a Qubit 3.0 fluorometer, sized on a Bioanalyzer 2100, and re-quantified with the KAPA Library Quantification kit. Every immunoSEQ 96-well plate was sequenced on a dedicated single-read 150-cycle Illumina NextSeq 550 flow cell. Regarding the original processing steps: Because the immunoSEQ output included only junctional sequences and no quality scores, the filtering could not be the same as the filtering used for full-length reads. Sequences were annotated with PyIR, a Python wrapper for IgBLAST v1.9, using IMGT germline references to assign V/J genes and CDR3. Reads with weak V/J assignments (E-value above 1e-6), missing CDR3, stop codons, out-of-frame junctions, or ambiguous translated residues were removed. V3J clonotypes were defined as sequences sharing an identical inferred V gene, J gene, and CDR3 amino acid sequence. To compute the percentage overlap between repertoires, the number of shared unique clonotypes was divided by the size of the smaller repertoire. RTK rarefaction, the Chao1 estimator, and Recon v2.1 estimates of unobserved clonotypes were used to assess repertoire richness. For all TCRbeta clonotypes obtained by the gDNA method from several donors, generation probabilities were computed with OLGA. Here the immuneACCESS table is served through TCRdb, limited to in-frame sequences with V and J called. Missing clones are a known gap in these copies; in checked studies unresolved V genes cover under half, and the rest lacks a known reason. D and trimming were read from the DNA, whereas the V and J calls and clone size are those reported in that table. The sample has a few million clones on record, approximately 95% of them singletons. Of the sample, about 0.37% falls within the top ten clones.

On this clone: Which antigen it targets is not known. Per-base qualities were not stored, and no clone one base away is much larger.

Rearrangement joined TRBV7-9 to TRBJ2-1; TRBD2 fits 11 bases in the junction. This sequence was found in a man younger than 30 in good health. Some clones in this sample may be carry-over from other donors' samples. Sequencing was carried out using naive CD4+ T cells from PBMCs. The sample's cell subset or site label, decoded: CD45RA+ positively selected. The nucleotide sequence is given as TGTGCCAGCAGCTTAGGAGTGGGACTAGCGGACAATGAGCAGTTCTTC. This encodes CASSLGVGLADNEQFF.